The next 2 T cell receptor beta chains were all read from a single sample in a study of shared clonotypes between healthy human individuals. Here immunoSEQ multiplex PCR was the method, and the copy in TCRdb shows in-frame clones only, minus some. The sample consists of millions of clones, roughly 91% of them appearing once. Naive CD8 isolation took CD45RO-negative cells positively selected for CCR7 and excluded terminally differentiated effector memory CD45RA+ cells. The sequenced sample consisted of naive CD8+ T cells from PBMCs. These receptor sequences come from a man aged 18 to 35 in good health. Some clones in this sample may be carry-over from other donors' samples.

This clone has just one count. The V call is TRBV9, the J call TRBJ1-1, with D unclear. The ends were cut back, 1 base at V and 0 bases at J, with 10 bases in the middle. The CDR3 extends over 15 amino acids. Germline V gives CDR1 SGDLS, CDR2 YYNGEE. CDR3 protein: CASSVRPGLNTEAFF. CDR3 nucleotides: TGTGCCAGCAGCGTAAGGCCGGGTTTGAACACTGAAGCTTTCTTT.

The chain combines TRBV30 with TRBJ2-5, with D uncertain. The J call may be incorrect, as the DNA end agrees better with TRBJ2-7. CDR1 and CDR2 from the germline V gene are GTSNPN and SVGIG (reference sequence). The CDR3 sequence is 12 residues long. CDR3 nucleotides: TGTGCCTGGAGTGTTCGTCCCTCCGAGCAGTACTTC. It codes for CAWSVRPSEQYF.